These 11 T cell receptor beta chains share one sample of origin, sequenced in a study of blood T cells in healthy people across ages. PCR was performed a second time for about 6 to 12 cycles using a sample-barcoded 5' primer and a J-beta primer mix. TCRdb passed the 5' RACE reads through MiXCR, listing each CDR3 protein once. The profile covers about 1.8 million distinct CDR3 sequences, with around 48% appearing a single time and around 2.1% taken by the ten largest. Material: blood. The source is a middle-aged woman in good health.

The CDR3 reads CATSKPGLAGYNEQFF. CDR3 DNA sequence: TGTGCCACCAGTAAACCGGGACTAGCGGGGTACAATGAGCAGTTCTTC. This chain uses TRBV24-1 with TRBJ2-1, with 13 bases matching TRBD2. V gave up 6 bases and J gave up 4 bases; unmatched junction bases: 5. The CDR3 has 16 amino acids. Per germline, CDR1 KGHDR and CDR2 SFDVKD.

This clonotype was seen a handful of times. J is TRBJ2-1 and V is TRBV7-3, with TRBD2 identical over 11 bases. V dropped 5 bases and J dropped 5; count of bases not matched to a gene: 8. This CDR3 contains 16 residues. The V gene's germline CDR1 is SGHTA and CDR2 FQGTGA. The DNA for the CDR3 is TGTGCCAGCAGCCCGTACGTAGCGGGGGGGCACAATGAGCAGTTCTTC. Translated: CASSPYVAGGHNEQFF. Using reference TRBV7-3 and TRBJ2-1 for the parts outside the CDR3, the full variable domain is GAGVSQTPSNKVTEKGKYVELRCDPISGHTALYWYRQSLGQGPEFLIYFQGTGAADDSGLPNDRFFAVRPEGSVSTLKIQRTERGDSAVYLCASSPYVAGGHNEQFFGPGTRLTVL.

The J gene is TRBJ2-3, the V gene TRBV29-1; D uncertain. Trimming removed 5 bases at V and 2 bases at J, with 11 bases between. This CDR3 is 13 amino acids long. Germline V gene lookup returns CDR1 SQVTM and CDR2 ANQGSEA. The CDR3 DNA is TGCAGCGTTCGGCTAGGCCACACAGATACGCAGTATTTT. Protein product: CSVRLGHTDTQYF.

This clonotype was detected only a few times. V usage is TRBV20-1 and J usage is TRBJ2-1; D is unclear. Germline CDR1 reads DFQATT; CDR2 reads SNEGSKA (reference sequence). V gave up 0 bases and J gave up 8 bases, with 14 bases separating them. This CDR3 is 14 amino acids long. CDR3 bases: TGCAGTGCTAGAGATCTTGGGGATGGCGATGAGCAGTTCTTC. This codes for CSARDLGDGDEQFF.

The chain is built from TRBV4-2 and TRBJ2-3; D not resolved. Per the germline V gene, CDR1 is LGHNA and CDR2 is YNFKEQ. This CDR3 is built from 16 residues. V shed 0 bases and J shed 0 bases, with 10 bases lying between them. The CDR3 nucleotides read TGTGCCAGCAGCCAAGAACAAAGGATTAGCACAGATACGCAGTATTTT. Its translation is CASSQEQRISTDTQYF.

To note about this clonotype: The junction shows a germline mismatch at one end, possibly a read error. The chain joins TRBV18 to TRBJ2-4; TRBD1 or TRBD2 may be the D gene (5 bases each). The J call may be wrong; the DNA end is better matched by TRBJ2-7. Per the germline V gene, CDR1 is KGHSH and CDR2 is LQKENI. The CDR3 is made up of 11 amino acids. The CDR3 sequence is CAISPGSEQYF. In DNA form, the CDR3 reads TGTGCCATCTCACCAGGGAGCGAGCAGTACTTC.

This clonotype was counted a few times. This chain connects TRBV25-1 to TRBJ1-2; D remains ambiguous. Trimming removed 0 bases at V and 5 bases at J, with 10 bases between. Germline V gene lookup returns CDR1 MGHDK and CDR2 SYGVNS. The CDR3 length is 14 residues. Here the CDR3 reads CASSEYSQPYGYTF. DNA of the CDR3: TGTGCCAGCAGTGAATATTCACAGCCGTATGGCTACACCTTC.

Points on this clonotype: This may be a read error, as it is one base from a much larger clone. The V and J genes are TRBV11-2 and TRBJ2-1; D is uncertain. CDR1 SGHAT and CDR2 FQNNGV come from the germline V gene. There are 15 residues in the CDR3. The CDR3 nucleotides are TGTGCCTGCAGCTTAGCCAGCAGCTCCTACAATGAGCAGTTCTTC. Amino acid sequence: CACSLASSSYNEQFF.

The rearrangement uses TRBV13 and TRBJ2-5, with TRBD1 matching over 10 bases. Germline values: CDR1 PRHDT, CDR2 FYEKMQ (reference sequence). Trimming at V came to 2 bases and at J to 5 bases, leaving 5 bases not matched to a gene. The CDR3 has 15 residues. This CDR3 reads CASSLSTGGPETQYF. As DNA, the CDR3 is TGTGCCAGCAGCTTATCGACAGGGGGCCCTGAGACCCAGTACTTC.

This clonotype has just a few counts. The chain is built from TRBV24-1 and TRBJ2-3, with TRBD2 matching over 7 bases. Germline-derived CDR1 and CDR2 are KGHDR and SFDVKD. The CDR3 sequence is 15 residues long. J gave up 6 bases and V 5 bases, and 10 bases lay outside the gene matches. The CDR3 here is CATSALGEGSDTQYF. CDR3 sequence (DNA): TGTGCCACCAGTGCCCTGGGGGAGGGTAGCGATACGCAGTATTTT.

The V gene is TRBV9, the J gene TRBJ2-1, with unresolved D. Germline-derived CDR1 and CDR2 are SGDLS and YYNGEE. This CDR3 comprises 14 residues. The ends were cut back, 3 bases at V and 0 bases at J, with 7 bases in the middle. The CDR3 spells CASSETFSYNEQFF. CDR3 sequence (DNA): TGTGCCAGCAGCGAAACTTTCTCCTACAATGAGCAGTTCTTC.